This entry concerns a single T cell receptor beta chain. PCR was performed using 60 Vbeta and 13 Jbeta primers. Original processing notes: Later work found tens of millions of unique TCR beta chains, with around 10 million shared. TCRdb's copy holds only in-frame clones and misses some; the assay was immunoSEQ multiplex PCR. That table is the source of V, J and clone size, and D and trimming were worked out from the DNA. The table lists some 150,000 clones, roughly 71% of them singletons. The sample is drawn from a study of cytomegalovirus exposure and HLA in healthy donors. The CDR3 has 10 residues. From germline, CDR1 is MNHNS and CDR2 SASEGT. V was shortened by 8 bases and J by 4 bases, with 4 bases between the two germline ends.

The origin of this receptor is a man between 25 and 39 years old in good health and CMV-seronegative. The V and J genes are TRBV6-1 and TRBJ2-3; D unresolved. The sequenced material came from PBMCs. The CDR3 region has the DNA TGTGCCAGCGGCTCAGATACGCAGTATTTT. As protein: CASGSDTQYF.